A single sample gave rise to the 23 T cell receptor beta chains below, sequenced in a study of T-cell memory formation after mild COVID-19. Using its own MiXCR run on the 5' RACE reads, TCRdb lists one record per CDR3 protein. The repertoire holds 470,000 or so distinct CDR3 sequences, with 20% as singletons. The sample comprised PBMCs or a T cell subset sorted from them (not recorded which). The receptor source for this set is an adult woman who had mild COVID-19 (a few samples of this study predate the infection). Cell type and time point are not known.

This clonotype was seen a handful of times. This chain joins TRBV7-8 and TRBJ2-7, with D perhaps matching TRBD1 or TRBD2 (5 bases each). V was pared by 5 bases and J by 0 bases, with 14 bases between. Per germline, CDR1 SGHVS and CDR2 FQNEAQ. The CDR3 runs to 15 residues. For the CDR3, the DNA is TGTGCCAGCAGCGGAACCGGGACGGCCTCCTACGAGCAGTACTTC. Translating gives CASSGTGTASYEQYF.

This chain joins TRBV10-3 and TRBJ1-2; the D gene is possibly TRBD1 (5 bases). This CDR3 comprises 13 residues. V was cut by 6 bases and J by 0 bases, with 8 bases left in between. Germline CDR1 and CDR2: ENHRY and SYGVKD. In nucleotides, the CDR3 is TGTGCCATCAGAGAGGACACTAACTATGGCTACACCTTC. Protein sequence: CAIREDTNYGYTF.

This chain links TRBV7-2 with TRBJ2-5; D is possibly TRBD2 (5 bases). This CDR3 comprises 14 residues. V gave up 5 bases and J gave up 2 bases, with 12 bases separating them. Per the germline V gene, CDR1 is SGHTA and CDR2 is FQGNSA. CDR3 DNA: TGTGCCAGCAGCCGTAAGGGCGGGCAAGAGACCCAGTACTTC. Translated: CASSRKGGQETQYF.

This clonotype was detected only a few times. V is TRBV5-6 and J is TRBJ2-5; 8 nucleotides line up with TRBD1. CDR3 length equals 15 residues. CDR1 and CDR2 from the germline V gene are SGHDT and YYEEEE. Trimming cost V 3 bases and J 2 bases; bases outside gene matches: 6. The CDR3 here is CASSWDRRSQETQYF. In DNA form, the CDR3 reads TGTGCCAGCAGCTGGGACAGGAGATCTCAAGAGACCCAGTACTTC.

The chain couples TRBV6-6 to TRBJ2-7, with TRBD1 identical over 9 bases. The germline V gene has CDR1 MNHNY and CDR2 SVGAGI (reference sequence). This CDR3 is built from 15 residues. The junction had 6 bases not matched to a gene; V was cut back by 6 bases and J by 0 bases. This chain's CDR3 is CASRAGTGSSYEQYF. The CDR3 bases are TGTGCCAGCAGGGCCGGGACAGGGTCCTCCTACGAGCAGTACTTC.

This clonotype has at least ten counts. The chain has TRBV4-1 and TRBJ2-6; 11 nucleotides align to TRBD2. Trimming cost V 4 bases and J 0 bases; bases outside gene matches: 14. CDR1 is MGHRA and CDR2 is YSYEKL in the germline V gene. CDR3 length: 21 residues. The CDR3 coding sequence is TGCGCCAGCAGCCGAGGTCTAGCGGGGGGAACCCATCCCTCTGGGGCCAACGTCCTGACTTTC. It encodes CASSRGLAGGTHPSGANVLTF.

The chain combines TRBV18 with TRBJ1-1, with a possible D match to TRBD1 (6 bases). The V and J ends lost 5 bases and 4 bases respectively, with 8 bases between them. Germline loops: CDR1 KGHSH, CDR2 LQKENI. There are 12 residues in the CDR3. The CDR3 DNA follows: TGTGCCAGCTCAACAGGGCCCACTGAAGCTTTCTTT. Translating gives CASSTGPTEAFF.

This clonotype was detected only a few times. The rearrangement uses TRBV29-1 and TRBJ1-1, with a weak D call TRBD1 (6 bases). CDR3 length: 13 amino acids. Between the trimmed V and J ends, which lost 1 base and 8 bases, there was a span of 14 bases. CDR1 and CDR2 from the germline V gene are SQVTM and ANQGSEA. CDR3 loop: CSVEVPGQREAFF. The CDR3 coding sequence is TGCAGCGTTGAAGTCCCGGGACAACGAGAAGCTTTCTTT.

This chain connects TRBV5-1 to TRBJ1-2; TRBD1 matches at 9 bases. In germline, CDR1 is SGHRS, CDR2 YFSETQ. CDR3 size: 15 residues. With 4 bases clipped from V and 3 bases from J, the junction kept 7 bases outside the gene matches. The CDR3 coding sequence is TGCGCCAGCAGCCCACAGGGGGCATCGGACTATGGCTACACCTTC. This gives the protein CASSPQGASDYGYTF.

In this sample, this clonotype turned up a few times. The genes are TRBV5-1 and TRBJ1-6, with 9 nucleotides matching TRBD1. This CDR3 is built from 13 residues. Germline V gene lookup returns CDR1 SGHRS and CDR2 YFSETQ. Trimming took 7 bases from V and 7 from J; bases not matched to a gene: 3. CDR3 region: CASATGGNSPLHF. CDR3 DNA: TGCGCCAGCGCGACAGGGGGAAATTCACCCCTCCACTTT.

The chain uses TRBV4-1 and TRBJ2-7; D is perhaps TRBD1 (5 bases). The V end lost 4 bases, the J end lost 5 bases, and 15 bases lay between the germline ends. This CDR3 has 14 amino acids. CDR1 and CDR2 from the germline V gene are MGHRA and YSYEKL. The CDR3 coding sequence is TGCGCCAGCAGCCCCATGCCACAGGCGGACGAGCAGTACTTC. This encodes CASSPMPQADEQYF.

The chain uses TRBV7-9 and TRBJ1-5; 9 bases are shared with TRBD1. This CDR3 contains 17 residues. V shed 3 bases, J shed 5 bases, and the junction held 11 bases outside the gene matches. Germline V lookup: CDR1 SEHNR, CDR2 FQNEAQ (reference sequence). The DNA of the CDR3 is TGTGCCAGCAGCTTGGGAAAGGGGGGACAGGGCGATCAGCCCCAGCATTTT. Residues: CASSLGKGGQGDQPQHF.

This clonotype was counted ten times or more. The chain employs TRBV7-2 and TRBJ2-7, with 8 positions matching TRBD2. CDR3 length: 15 residues. V gave up 2 bases and J gave up 1 base; unmatched junction bases: 4. CDR1 is SGHTA and CDR2 is FQGNSA in the germline V gene. CDR3 DNA sequence: TGTGCCAGCAGCTTATACAGCGGGGGATCCTACGAGCAGTACTTC. It translates to CASSLYSGGSYEQYF.

This chain links TRBV27 with TRBJ1-2; D uncertain. Germline lookup yields CDR1 MNHEY and CDR2 SMNVEV (reference sequence). This CDR3 is built from 14 residues. Trimming took off 6 bases at V and 2 bases at J, with 13 bases between the two ends. CDR3 in amino acids: CASRPDGGNYGYTF. CDR3 nucleotides: TGTGCCAGCAGACCGGACGGCGGCAACTATGGCTACACCTTC.

This sequence joins TRBV29-1 and TRBJ2-2; possibly TRBD1 for D (6 bases). V was clipped by 3 bases and J by 4 bases, with 12 bases between them. CDR1 is SQVTM, CDR2 ANQGSEA, per germline. The CDR3 is 14 amino acids. The CDR3 sequence is CSVEPSDSTGELFF. The CDR3 DNA sequence: TGCAGCGTTGAGCCCTCGGACAGCACCGGGGAGCTGTTTTTT.

The chain uses TRBV29-1 and TRBJ2-5, with D possibly called TRBD1 or TRBD2 (6 bases each). Germline V gene lookup returns CDR1 SQVTM and CDR2 ANQGSEA. V was clipped by 4 bases and J by 5 bases, with 14 bases between them. This CDR3 region has 13 residues. The CDR3 DNA sequence: TGCAGCGTTGGAGGGGGGCGCGGGGAGACCCAGTACTTC. Its protein is CSVGGGRGETQYF.

The chain links TRBV6-2 or TRBV6-3 to TRBJ2-7; 8 bases fit TRBD1. Germline V CDR1 and CDR2: MNHEY, SVGEGT. V was pared by 1 base and J by 6 bases, with 8 bases of the junction left unmatched. The CDR3 extends over 15 amino acids. CDR3 nucleotides: TGTGCCAGCAGTTACTATCTCCAGGGGGCGAGCGAGCAGTACTTC. Translating gives CASSYYLQGASEQYF.

V usage is TRBV18 and J usage is TRBJ2-7; the D gene is possibly TRBD1 (5 bases). Between the trimmed V and J ends, which lost 3 bases and 3 bases, there was a span of 9 bases. The CDR3 has 13 residues. Germline-derived CDR1 and CDR2 are KGHSH and LQKENI. The CDR3 sequence: CASSPPTGYEQYF. The CDR3 region has the DNA TGTGCCAGCTCACCGCCAACAGGCTACGAGCAGTACTTC.

The sample holds a few counts of this clonotype. The rearrangement joins TRBV6-1 to TRBJ1-2; no clear D. V lost 8 bases to trimming and J lost 4 bases, with 14 bases between them. The CDR3 totals 13 residues. Germline V gives CDR1 MNHNS, CDR2 SASEGT. CDR3 nucleotide sequence: TGTGCCAGCCGGGGATCGGTTTCCTATGGCTACACCTTC. Encoded protein: CASRGSVSYGYTF.

This chain links TRBV6-5 with TRBJ2-7; 7 bases fit TRBD1. The CDR3 has 13 residues. Germline V gene lookup returns CDR1 MNHEY and CDR2 SVGAGI. With 7 bases clipped from V and 2 bases from J, the junction kept 5 bases outside the gene matches. CDR3 amino acids: CASKSRGPYEQYF. CDR3 sequence (DNA): TGTGCCAGCAAGTCTAGGGGGCCCTACGAGCAGTACTTC.

The V and J genes are TRBV5-1 and TRBJ1-2; D perhaps matches TRBD1 (5 bases). Trimming pared 0 bases from V and 4 bases from J, leaving 10 bases between. The CDR3 has 14 residues. Germline assignment: CDR1 SGHRS and CDR2 YFSETQ. CDR3 in amino acids: CASSLGQTVYGYTF. Here the CDR3 DNA reads TGCGCCAGCAGCTTGGGACAGACTGTCTATGGCTACACCTTC.

CDR3 sequence: CASTATGGGRTEAFF. For the CDR3, the DNA is TGTGCCAGTACGGCGACAGGGGGCGGAAGGACTGAAGCTTTCTTT. The gene calls are TRBV19 and TRBJ1-1; 10 nucleotides align to TRBD1. The length of the CDR3 is 15 residues. Germline CDR1 LNHDA, CDR2 SQIVND (reference sequence). V lost 7 bases and J lost 5; bases outside the gene matches: 10.

This chain connects TRBV7-7 to TRBJ2-3, with D possibly TRBD1 on 6 matching bases. The germline CDR1 and CDR2 sequences are SSHAT and FNYEAQ (reference sequence). The CDR3 runs to 15 residues. V lost 5 bases and J lost 0, with 12 bases in between. DNA of the CDR3: TGTGCCAGCAGCCAAACGGACAGAAGCACAGATACGCAGTATTTT. Residues: CASSQTDRSTDTQYF. Full variable domain (outside the CDR3, taken from reference TRBV7-7 and TRBJ2-3): GAGVSQSPRYKVTKRGQDVTLRCDPISSHATLYWYQQALGQGPEFLTYFNYEAQPDKSGLPSDRFSAERPEGSISTLTIQRTEQRDSAMYRCASSQTDRSTDTQYFGPGTRLTVL.